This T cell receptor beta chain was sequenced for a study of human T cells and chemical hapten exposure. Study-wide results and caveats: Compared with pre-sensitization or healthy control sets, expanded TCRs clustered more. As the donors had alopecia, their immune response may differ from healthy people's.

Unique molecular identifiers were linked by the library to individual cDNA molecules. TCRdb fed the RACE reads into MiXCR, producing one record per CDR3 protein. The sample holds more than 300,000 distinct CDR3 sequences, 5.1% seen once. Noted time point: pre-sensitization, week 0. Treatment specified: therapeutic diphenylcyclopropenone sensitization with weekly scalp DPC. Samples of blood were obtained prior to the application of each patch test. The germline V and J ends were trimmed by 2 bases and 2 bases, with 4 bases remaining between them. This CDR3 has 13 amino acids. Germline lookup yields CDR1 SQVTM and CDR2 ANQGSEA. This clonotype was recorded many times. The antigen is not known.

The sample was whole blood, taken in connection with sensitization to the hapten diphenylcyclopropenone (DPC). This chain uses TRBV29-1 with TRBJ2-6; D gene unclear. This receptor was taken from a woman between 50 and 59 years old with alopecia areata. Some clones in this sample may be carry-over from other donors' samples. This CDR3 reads CSVEWAGANVLTF. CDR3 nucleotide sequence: TGCAGCGTTGAATGGGCTGGGGCCAACGTCCTGACTTTC.